This T cell receptor beta chain was recorded in a study of beta chain features in type 1 diabetes. Study-level findings and limits: Within each of all four CD4+ subsets, Type 1 diabetes patients had TCRB CDR3s that were moderately but significantly shorter. Possible PCR preference for shorter templates applied equally to patients and controls. Over-representation of high TCR-expressing cells was a possible consequence of cDNA sequencing. Within the patient group, naive, central memory and Treg TCRB repertoires appeared more similar to each other than within healthy donors.

The V and J ends lost 5 bases and 0 bases, in that order; junction bases with no gene match: 7. The germline V gene has CDR1 SGHRS and CDR2 YFSETQ. This CDR3 contains 16 residues. Expressed TCRB transcripts were sequenced because the entire RNA isolate underwent reverse transcription. Sequencing of naive, central memory and regulatory T cell samples gave an average of about 3.57 million reads. Clones were read by immunoSEQ multiplex PCR, and TCRdb kept only the in-frame ones, dropping some. In the table there are some 270,000 clones, about a tenth of which are singletons. Concerning this clone itself: Its target is unknown.

V is TRBV5-1 and J is TRBJ2-2; TRBD2 aligns across 7 bases. The sequencing sample was made of naive CD4+ T cells from blood. The sequence was collected from a man aged 30 to 39 with type 1 diabetes. For the CDR3, the DNA is TGCGCCAGCAGGGCTAGCGGTGATCCGAACACCGGGGAGCTGTTTTTT. Protein sequence: CASRASGDPNTGELFF.